Below are 27 T cell receptor beta chains sequenced from a single sample in a study of T cells in Graves' hyperthyroidism and ophthalmopathy. RNA transcripts served as the template for amplifying TCR beta CDR3 regions. A first-round RT-PCR of the TCR CDR3 used the HTBI primer set. TCRdb reprocessed the multiplex PCR reads with MiXCR, giving one entry per CDR3 protein. The repertoire holds roughly 530,000 distinct CDR3 sequences, with approximately 17% as singletons. Specimen: blood. These receptors all stem from a woman aged 18-35 years with Graves' ophthalmopathy.

The J gene is TRBJ2-1, the V gene TRBV5-1; D remains unclear. The V and J ends lost 1 base and 8 bases respectively, with 7 bases between them. This CDR3 comprises 12 residues. Germline V gene lookup returns CDR1 SGHRS and CDR2 YFSETQ. CDR3 amino acids: CASSLISDEQFF. The CDR3 nucleotides are TGCGCCAGCAGCTTGATATCGGATGAGCAGTTCTTC.

This clonotype was counted a few times. The chain has TRBV11-2 and TRBJ2-7; a possible D gene is TRBD1 (7 bases). This CDR3 has 14 residues. Per germline, CDR1 SGHAT and CDR2 FQNNGV. Trimming stripped 3 bases from V and 6 bases from J, with 15 bases between. CDR3 in DNA: TGTGCCAGCAGCTTCAGCCAGGGGGGATTCGAGCAGTACTTC. It yields the protein CASSFSQGGFEQYF.

This clonotype was counted at least ten times. The V and J genes are TRBV11-2 and TRBJ2-1, with 11 bases aligning to TRBD1. Germline-derived CDR1 and CDR2 are SGHAT and FQNNGV. The CDR3 has 15 residues. The J segment lost 4 bases and the V segment lost 10 bases, leaving 9 bases of the junction unmatched. The CDR3 coding sequence is TGTGCCACTGCCGGGGGACAGGGGGTTTACAATGAGCAGTTCTTC. Translation: CATAGGQGVYNEQFF.

In its sample, this clonotype was seen many times. The chain uses TRBV20-1 and TRBJ2-3; no clear D gene. CDR1 DFQATT and CDR2 SNEGSKA come from the germline V gene (reference sequence). This CDR3 contains 15 residues. V lost 1 base and J 0 bases, leaving 11 bases between the germline ends. DNA for the CDR3: TGCAGTGCTAGAGGCAGTGCAGCTAGCACAGATACGCAGTATTTT. The encoded protein is CSARGSAASTDTQYF.

The chain links TRBV28 to TRBJ2-5, with D tentatively TRBD1 or TRBD2 (5 bases each). The CDR3 runs to 14 residues. CDR1 is MDHEN, CDR2 SYDVKM, per germline. V was trimmed by 6 bases and J by 2 bases, leaving 13 bases between them. This CDR3 is CASRFHRRQETQYF. The CDR3 DNA reads TGTGCCAGCAGGTTTCACAGGAGGCAAGAGACCCAGTACTTC.

V and J are TRBV18 and TRBJ1-6; tentatively, D is TRBD1 (5 bases). The CDR3 length is 17 residues. Trimming left V 3 bases short and J 0 bases short, with 12 bases between. CDR1 and CDR2 (germline): KGHSH, LQKENI. The CDR3 loop reads CASSPAGPSSYNSPLHF. The DNA of the CDR3 is TGTGCCAGCTCACCGGCAGGGCCAAGCTCCTATAATTCACCCCTCCACTTT.

Concerning this clonotype: One end of the junction is discordant with germline, which a read error may explain. The CDR3 spells CTSGDRDRAFNEQFF. DNA of the CDR3: TGTACCAGCGGGGACCGGGACAGGGCTTTTAATGAGCAGTTCTTC. V is TRBV2 and J is TRBJ2-1; the match to TRBD1 covers 9 bases. This CDR3 spans 15 amino acids. Germline V gene sequence: CDR1 SNHLY, CDR2 FYNNEI.

The chain employs TRBV28 and TRBJ1-2; TRBD1 matches at 7 bases. V dropped 5 bases and J dropped 8; count of bases not matched to a gene: 17. Germline V gives CDR1 MDHEN, CDR2 SYDVKM. The CDR3 runs 16 residues. The CDR3 DNA is TGTGCCAGCAGTCCCGATACAGGGGTCGTCGCTATGGGCTACACCTTC. Its translation is CASSPDTGVVAMGYTF.

This clonotype appeared a few times. The CDR3 nucleotides read TGTGCCAGCACTAGAGGGGGCGTGGGAAACTATGGCTACACCTTC. It encodes CASTRGGVGNYGYTF. V and J are TRBV6-1 and TRBJ1-2; 7 nucleotides agree with TRBD1. Germline CDR1 and CDR2: MNHNS and SASEGT. After removal of 7 bases from V and 2 bases from J, the junction contained 10 bases not matched to a gene. The CDR3 is 15 amino acids.

The CDR3 region is CASSPPRSVSYNEQFF. The CDR3 DNA reads as TGTGCCAGCAGCCCACCGCGGAGTGTCTCCTACAATGAGCAGTTCTTC. This chain links TRBV3-1 with TRBJ2-1; D remains ambiguous. Deletions cut 4 bases from V and 0 bases from J, with 13 bases between. This CDR3 comprises 16 residues. The V gene's germline CDR1 is LGHDT and CDR2 YNNKEL (reference sequence).

In this sample, this clonotype turned up many times. J is TRBJ2-4 and V is TRBV11-2, with 7 nucleotides matching TRBD2. CDR1 and CDR2 from the germline V gene are SGHAT and FQNNGV. The CDR3 sequence is 20 residues long. V shed 3 bases, J shed 0 bases, and the junction held 17 bases outside the gene matches. CDR3 residues: CASSFPQRDPETLAKNIQYF. The CDR3 bases are TGTGCCAGCAGCTTCCCCCAGCGGGACCCCGAAACTCTAGCCAAAAACATTCAGTACTTC.

The chain is built from TRBV12-3 or TRBV12-4 and TRBJ1-2, with a possible D match to TRBD1 (5 bases). Trimming cost V 5 bases and J 5 bases, with 12 bases left between them. This CDR3 has 13 residues. In DNA, the CDR3 is TGTGCCAGCAGTACCATTCGGGGGTATGGCTACACCTTC. Its translation is CASSTIRGYGYTF.

This clonotype was recorded only once. The chain uses TRBV20-1 and TRBJ2-7, with 10 positions matching TRBD1. In germline, CDR1 is DFQATT, CDR2 SNEGSKA (reference sequence). This CDR3 contains 14 residues. The ends lost 6 bases at V and 0 bases at J; junction bases unmatched: 5. The CDR3 here is CSAPRTGGSYEQYF. Here the CDR3 DNA reads TGCAGTGCCCCCAGGACAGGGGGCTCCTACGAGCAGTACTTC.

The CDR3 loop is CASTPILLTREAFF. The CDR3, as DNA: TGCGCCAGCACCCCGATCTTGTTGACCCGGGAAGCTTTCTTT. The chain employs TRBV4-1 and TRBJ1-1; unclear D gene. Germline V gene lookup returns CDR1 MGHRA and CDR2 YSYEKL. The CDR3 has 14 residues. The V and J ends lost 7 bases and 8 bases respectively, with 20 bases between them.

This clonotype has just a few counts. The CDR3: CSARESGTGNTIYF. As DNA, the CDR3 is TGCAGTGCTAGAGAGTCTGGGACTGGAAACACCATATATTTT. This chain connects TRBV20-1 to TRBJ1-3; D is undetermined. Germline CDR1 reads DFQATT; CDR2 reads SNEGSKA (reference sequence). Between the trimmed V and J ends, which lost 0 bases and 2 bases, there was a span of 8 bases. There are 14 residues in the CDR3.

On this clonotype itself: At one end, the junction sequence differs from germline, possibly due to a read error. The chain recombines TRBV7-2 with TRBJ1-3; D ambiguous. The CDR3 spans 12 residues. Germline V gives CDR1 SGHTA, CDR2 FQGNSA. The CDR3 reads CVSSFDGNTIYF. CDR3 in DNA: TGTGTCAGCAGCTTCGATGGAAACACCATATATTTT.

This clonotype was recorded at least ten times. The junction departs from germline at one end; a sequencing error may be responsible. The chain employs TRBV28 and TRBJ2-7; 10 bases match TRBD2. The CDR3 contains 13 residues. CDR1 is MDHEN and CDR2 is SYDVKM in the germline V gene. The CDR3 DNA follows: TGTGCCAGCCGGTGGACTAGCGGCTACGAGCATTACTTC. This codes for CASRWTSGYEHYF.

V and J are TRBV20-1 and TRBJ1-4; a possible D gene is TRBD1 (5 bases). CDR1 DFQATT and CDR2 SNEGSKA come from the germline V gene (reference sequence). This CDR3 has 13 amino acids. The CDR3 DNA reads TGCGGGACCTACGGGACGACTAATGAAAAACTGTTTTTT. Protein: CGTYGTTNEKLFF.

With regard to this clonotype: Since a much larger clone is just one base distant, this may be a read error. The chain carries TRBV20-1 and TRBJ1-5; D is unresolved. Per germline, CDR1 DFQATT and CDR2 SNEGSKA (reference sequence). V lost 6 bases to trimming and J lost 8 bases, with 11 bases between them. The CDR3 contains 11 residues. CDR3 in DNA: TGCAGTGCGAGTCCAAGGAAGCCCCAGCATTTT. Translation: CSASPRKPQHF.

The V gene is TRBV19, the J gene TRBJ2-1; 9 bases line up with TRBD1. J gave up 14 bases and V 6 bases, and 8 bases lay outside the gene matches. This CDR3 has 12 amino acids. CDR1 and CDR2 (germline): LNHDA, SQIVND (reference sequence). Here the CDR3 DNA reads TGTGCCAGTAGCCAATCACAGGGGGCCAAGTTCTTC. It is translated as CASSQSQGAKFF.

This clonotype was seen at least ten times. This chain uses TRBV13 with TRBJ1-1, with D uncertain. The CDR3 loop spans 14 amino acids. The germline V gene encodes CDR1 PRHDT and CDR2 FYEKMQ (reference sequence). The V end was cut by 4 bases, the J end by 5 bases, with 14 bases between. The CDR3 nucleotides are TGTGCCAGCAGCTCCGTAACCTACAAGACTGAAGCTTTCTTT. Translating it yields CASSSVTYKTEAFF.

This clonotype was picked up many times. This chain connects TRBV13 to TRBJ2-7; maybe TRBD1 (6 bases). Trimming took 4 bases from V and 3 from J, leaving 19 bases between them. CDR1 and CDR2 (germline): PRHDT, FYEKMQ (reference sequence). The CDR3 covers 16 residues. The CDR3 nucleotides read TGTGCCAGCAGCTCGAAAGACTCCCAGGGGTTCTACGAGCAGTACTTC. Translation: CASSSKDSQGFYEQYF. The full variable domain, with the rest looked up from reference TRBV13 and TRBJ2-7, is AAGVIQSPRHLIKEKRETATLKCYPIPRHDTVYWYQQGPGQDPQFLISFYEKMQSDKGSIPDRFSAQQFSDYHSELNMSSLELGDSALYFCASSSKDSQGFYEQYFGPGTRLTVT.

In this sample, this clonotype turned up a few times. The rearrangement uses TRBV28 and TRBJ2-5; 8 bases are a match to TRBD1. V lost 5 bases to trimming and J lost 4 bases; unmatched junction nucleotides: 9. Germline values: CDR1 MDHEN, CDR2 SYDVKM. The CDR3 is 15 residues long. The CDR3 DNA sequence: TGTGCCAGCAGTCAAGGACAGGGAATGGGAGAGACCCAGTACTTC. It is translated as CASSQGQGMGETQYF.

This clonotype has a count of ten or more. This chain connects TRBV30 to TRBJ1-2; D not resolved. The CDR3 totals 15 residues. CDR1 GTSNPN and CDR2 SVGIG come from the germline V gene (reference sequence). Trimming cost V 0 bases and J 4 bases, with 15 bases left between them. DNA of the CDR3: TGTGCCTGGAGTGTCCCTCCGACGGATCGCTATGGCTACACCTTC. It translates to CAWSVPPTDRYGYTF.

This clonotype was counted many times. The genes are TRBV27 and TRBJ2-7; TRBD1 matches 8 bases. The ends lost 3 bases at V and 3 bases at J; junction bases unmatched: 4. The germline V gene encodes CDR1 MNHEY and CDR2 SMNVEV (reference sequence). The CDR3 runs 14 residues. Here the CDR3 DNA reads TGTGCCAGCAGTTTGCGACAGGGGCTCTACGAGCAGTACTTC. Protein sequence: CASSLRQGLYEQYF.

This clonotype was counted at least ten times. V is TRBV4-1 and J is TRBJ1-2, with D possibly matching TRBD1 (5 bases). Looked up from germline, CDR1 is MGHRA and CDR2 is YSYEKL. This CDR3 region has 13 residues. V shed 2 bases and J shed 5 bases, with 9 bases lying between them. The DNA for the CDR3 is TGCGCCAGCAGCCAACGGGACCCTTATGGCTACACCTTC. Its translation: CASSQRDPYGYTF.

This clonotype was seen many times. This chain joins TRBV3-1 and TRBJ1-1; 7 bases align to TRBD1. In germline, CDR1 is LGHDT, CDR2 YNNKEL (reference sequence). Trimming at V came to 3 bases and at J to 4 bases, leaving 14 bases not matched to a gene. This CDR3 region has 17 residues. The CDR3 sequence is CASSQAQTGLSRTEAFF. CDR3 bases: TGTGCCAGCAGCCAGGCCCAGACAGGGTTGTCGCGCACTGAAGCTTTCTTT. The complete variable domain, with remaining parts taken from reference TRBV3-1 and TRBJ1-1, reads DTAVSQTPKYLVTQMGNDKSIKCEQNLGHDTMYWYKQDSKKFLKIMFSYNNKELIINETVPNRFSPKSPDKAHLNLHINSLELGDSAVYFCASSQAQTGLSRTEAFFGQGTRLTVV.